The 18 T cell receptor beta chains in this list originate from one sample, sequenced in a study of blood T cell repertoires in COVID-19. Produced via immunoSEQ multiplex PCR; TCRdb's table is partial and in-frame only. The sample holds approximately 220,000 clones, 65% to 90% seen once. The specimen was PBMCs or T cells enriched from blood (not recorded which). These receptors were collected from a woman aged 40 to 50 with acute COVID-19.

This clone has only a few counts. The chain is built from TRBV5-6 and TRBJ2-5, with TRBD2 identical over 8 bases. The CDR3 extends over 16 amino acids. Per germline, CDR1 SGHDT and CDR2 YYEEEE. V lost 0 bases, J lost 2 bases, and 6 bases stayed unmatched. The CDR3 coding sequence is TGTGCCAGCAGCTTGGGAAGCGGGAGAAATCAAGAGACCCAGTACTTC. Translating it yields CASSLGSGRNQETQYF.

The chain uses TRBV5-8 and TRBJ2-5; D may be TRBD1 (8 bases). Germline V lookup: CDR1 SGHTS, CDR2 YDEGEE. Trimming cost V 6 bases and J 5 bases, with 17 bases left between them. This CDR3 region has 14 residues. CDR3 nucleotides: TGTGCCAGCACCAATACAGGGGGGGCGGAGACCCAGTACTTC. It translates to CASTNTGGAETQYF. The full variable domain, in which reference TRBV5-8 and TRBJ2-5 provide the parts outside the CDR3, is EAGVTQSPTHLIKTRGQQATLRCSPISGHTSVYWYQQALGLGLQFLLWYDEGEERNRGNFPPRFSGRQFPNYSSELNVNALELEDSALYLCASTNTGGAETQYFGPGTRLLVL.

In DNA, the CDR3 is TGTGCCAGCAGCTTGGTTAGCGGGGCGAACACCGGGGAGCTGTTTTTT. Amino acid sequence: CASSLVSGANTGELFF. This chain connects TRBV5-6 to TRBJ2-2, with TRBD2 matching over 8 bases. The CDR3 runs to 16 residues. Looked up from germline, CDR1 is SGHDT and CDR2 is YYEEEE. The V and J ends lost 0 bases and 0 bases, in that order; junction bases with no gene match: 1.

The rearrangement links TRBV28 to TRBJ2-5, with D perhaps matching TRBD2 (6 bases). Germline V gives CDR1 MDHEN, CDR2 SYDVKM. V shed 4 bases and J shed 2 bases, with 14 bases lying between them. This CDR3 comprises 15 residues. The CDR3 DNA is TGTGCCAGCAGTTCCGTTAGCGGAGGACAAGAGACCCAGTACTTC. This gives the protein CASSSVSGGQETQYF.

The J gene is TRBJ1-3, the V gene TRBV5-6; no clear D. The CDR3 extends over 16 amino acids. Germline V CDR1 and CDR2: SGHDT, YYEEEE. The V end lost 4 bases, the J end lost 2 bases, and 16 bases lay between the germline ends. CDR3 in DNA: TGTGCCAGCAGCACCTATGGGCCGGAGGCTGGAAACACCATATATTTT. Translating gives CASSTYGPEAGNTIYF.

CDR3 amino acids: CASRAFEQALYGYTF. CDR3 coding DNA: TGTGCCAGCAGAGCCTTTGAACAGGCCCTCTATGGCTACACCTTC. The gene calls are TRBV7-9 and TRBJ1-2; TRBD1 might be the D (5 bases). CDR1 and CDR2 (germline): SEHNR, FQNEAQ (reference sequence). The CDR3 is 15 residues long. V shed 6 bases and J shed 4 bases, with 18 bases lying between them.

J is TRBJ2-7 and V is TRBV28, with D possibly matching TRBD2 (6 bases). V was shortened by 2 bases and J by 9 bases, with 14 bases between the two germline ends. The CDR3 is 13 amino acids. Looked up from germline, CDR1 is MDHEN and CDR2 is SYDVKM. CDR3 in amino acids: CASSLTTGARQYF. For the CDR3, the DNA is TGTGCCAGCAGTTTAACTACGGGAGCACGGCAGTACTTC.

This clone was seen ten or more times. This chain joins TRBV11-2 and TRBJ2-1; weak D call: TRBD1 (6 bases). CDR1 and CDR2 (germline): SGHAT, FQNNGV. The V gene lost 2 bases and the J gene lost 6 bases, with 17 bases spanning the gap. This CDR3 is 16 amino acids long. CDR3 bases: TGTGCCAGCAGCTTAAGGGGGACGGCGGCGGGCAATGAGCAGTTCTTC. Translated: CASSLRGTAAGNEQFF.

Concerning this clone itself: The sample contains more than one DNA sequence encoding this CDR3. The chain uses TRBV3-1 (or the pseudogene TRBV3-2) and TRBJ1-3; no clear D gene. V shed 1 base and J shed 1 base, with 5 bases lying between them. The CDR3 has 14 amino acids. From germline, CDR1 is LGHDT and CDR2 YNNKEL (reference sequence). CDR3 sequence: CASSQAGSGNTIYF. DNA for the CDR3: TGTGCCAGCAGCCAAGCGGGGTCTGGAAACACCATATATTTT.

V and J are TRBV7-9 and TRBJ2-1, with 7 bases that match TRBD2. Germline loops: CDR1 SEHNR, CDR2 FQNEAQ (reference sequence). The CDR3 extends over 14 amino acids. J lost 11 bases, V lost 4 bases, and 11 bases had no gene match. CDR3 coding DNA: TGTGCCAGCAGCTCCCGGGCGAGCGGGGAAAAGCAGTTCTTC. Encoded protein: CASSSRASGEKQFF.

The CDR3 loop is CASSLRLAGGLSFYNEQFF. CDR3 coding DNA: TGTGCCAGCAGCTTAAGGCTAGCGGGAGGCCTTTCCTTCTACAATGAGCAGTTCTTC. This chain joins TRBV13 and TRBJ2-1, with 11 bases matching TRBD2. The germline gives CDR1 PRHDT, CDR2 FYEKMQ (reference sequence). The CDR3 runs to 19 residues. J lost 3 bases, V lost 2 bases, and 12 bases had no gene match. Supplemented by reference TRBV13 and TRBJ2-1, the full variable domain reads AAGVIQSPRHLIKEKRETATLKCYPIPRHDTVYWYQQGPGQDPQFLISFYEKMQSDKGSIPDRFSAQQFSDYHSELNMSSLELGDSALYFCASSLRLAGGLSFYNEQFFGPGTRLTVL.

The chain has TRBV29-1 and TRBJ2-1, with a tentative D call TRBD2 (5 bases). V lost 0 bases, J lost 15 bases, and 18 bases lay in between. This CDR3 spans 13 amino acids. From germline, CDR1 is SQVTM and CDR2 ANQGSEA. The CDR3 reads CSVEDWPLTSPFF. The CDR3 DNA is TGCAGCGTTGAAGATTGGCCCCTCACTAGTCCGTTCTTC.

V gene TRBV27 combines with J gene TRBJ1-6, with D unclear. The CDR3 loop spans 17 amino acids. Germline CDR1 MNHEY, CDR2 SMNVEV (reference sequence). V was trimmed by 4 bases and J by 0 bases, leaving 13 bases between them. For the CDR3, the DNA is TGTGCCAGCAGTTCGAGTGAGGTTAGCTCCTATAATTCACCCCTCCACTTT. Translation: CASSSSEVSSYNSPLHF.

The chain combines TRBV2 with TRBJ2-7, with 10 bases lining up with TRBD2. The CDR3 totals 11 residues. Germline-derived CDR1 and CDR2 are SNHLY and FYNNEI. V was pared by 10 bases and J by 5 bases, with 2 bases of the junction left unmatched. The CDR3 DNA follows: TGTGCCACCCTAGCGGGAGACGAGCAGTACTTC. Its translation: CATLAGDEQYF.

The V gene is TRBV10-2, the J gene TRBJ1-4, with 11 positions matching TRBD1. V lost 4 bases, J lost 10 bases, and 8 bases stayed unmatched. The CDR3 totals 15 residues. Germline V gene lookup returns CDR1 WSHSY and CDR2 SAAADI. CDR3 sequence reads: CASSGPGQGVGKLFF. As DNA, the CDR3 is TGCGCCAGCAGTGGACCGGGACAGGGGGTGGGAAAACTGTTTTTT.

CDR3 nucleotide sequence: TGCGCCAGCAGCCAAGCTCCAGCGGGGGGGATTCAAGAGACCCAGTACTTC. Translated, it gives CASSQAPAGGIQETQYF. The chain uses TRBV4-3 and TRBJ2-5; 10 bases fit TRBD2. The CDR3 loop spans 17 amino acids. CDR1 is LGHNA and CDR2 is YSLEER in the germline V gene. V shed 1 base, J shed 2 bases, and the junction held 7 bases outside the gene matches.

The V gene is TRBV12-5, the J gene TRBJ2-1; tentative D call: TRBD2 (6 bases). Germline lookup yields CDR1 LGHNT and CDR2 FRNRAP. Trimming stripped 6 bases from V and 10 bases from J, with 19 bases between. The CDR3 spans 14 residues. The CDR3 DNA is TGTGCTAGTGGCCCGGCGGGGCCCGCGCGGGAGCAGTTCTTC. This translates into CASGPAGPAREQFF.

The chain employs TRBV7-9 and TRBJ1-1, with D possibly matching TRBD1 (5 bases). The CDR3 consists of 13 residues. Trimming left V 5 bases short and J 4 bases short, with 11 bases between. Germline values: CDR1 SEHNR, CDR2 FQNEAQ (reference sequence). The CDR3 DNA reads TGTGCCAGCAGCAATTCAGGGTCCACTGAAGCTTTCTTT. This gives the protein CASSNSGSTEAFF.